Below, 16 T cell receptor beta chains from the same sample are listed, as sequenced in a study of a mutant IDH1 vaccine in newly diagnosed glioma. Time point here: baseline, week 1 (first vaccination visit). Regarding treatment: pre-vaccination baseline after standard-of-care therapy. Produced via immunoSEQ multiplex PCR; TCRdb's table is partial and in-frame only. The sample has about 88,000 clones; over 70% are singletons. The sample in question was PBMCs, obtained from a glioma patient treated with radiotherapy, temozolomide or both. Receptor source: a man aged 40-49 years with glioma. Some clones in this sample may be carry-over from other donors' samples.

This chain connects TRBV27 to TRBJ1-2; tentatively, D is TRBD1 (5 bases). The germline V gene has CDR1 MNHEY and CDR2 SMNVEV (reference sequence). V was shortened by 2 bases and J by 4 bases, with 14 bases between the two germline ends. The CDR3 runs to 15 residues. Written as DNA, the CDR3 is TGTGCCAGCAGTTTAAACGGGGGTGGACTCTATGGCTACACCTTC. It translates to CASSLNGGGLYGYTF.

CDR3 sequence: CASSSSGSRVMNTEAFF. The CDR3 DNA sequence: TGTGCCAGCTCATCCTCTGGATCCCGAGTTATGAACACTGAAGCTTTCTTT. The rearrangement uses TRBV18 and TRBJ1-1, with D uncertain. CDR1 KGHSH and CDR2 LQKENI come from the germline V gene. The CDR3 totals 17 residues. V lost 5 bases and J 0 bases, leaving 19 bases between the germline ends.

CDR3 nucleotide sequence: TGTGCCAGCAAGAGAAGGGCCCTCTCTGGAAACACCATATATTTT. Its protein is CASKRRALSGNTIYF. V gene TRBV6-5 combines with J gene TRBJ1-3, with D uncertain. Per germline, CDR1 MNHEY and CDR2 SVGAGI. The CDR3 length is 15 residues. With 7 bases removed from V and 0 bases from J, the gap between germline ends came to 13 bases.

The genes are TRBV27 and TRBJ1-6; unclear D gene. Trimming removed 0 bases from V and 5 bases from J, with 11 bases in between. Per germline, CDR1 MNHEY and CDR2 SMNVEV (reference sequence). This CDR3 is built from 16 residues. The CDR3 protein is CASSLSAAYDNSPLHF. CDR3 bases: TGTGCCAGCAGTTTATCGGCCGCCTACGATAATTCACCCCTCCACTTT.

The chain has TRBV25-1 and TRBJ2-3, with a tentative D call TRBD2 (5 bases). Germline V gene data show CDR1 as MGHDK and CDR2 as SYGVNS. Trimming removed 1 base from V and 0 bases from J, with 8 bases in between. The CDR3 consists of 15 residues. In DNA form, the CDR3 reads TGTGCCAGCAGTGAATTCGGCGGGAGCACAGATACGCAGTATTTT. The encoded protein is CASSEFGGSTDTQYF. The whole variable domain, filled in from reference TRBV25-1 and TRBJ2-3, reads EADIYQTPRYLVIGTGKKITLECSQTMGHDKMYWYQQDPGMELHLIHYSYGVNSTEKGDLSSESTVSRIRTEHFPLTLESARPSHTSQYLCASSEFGGSTDTQYFGPGTRLTVL.

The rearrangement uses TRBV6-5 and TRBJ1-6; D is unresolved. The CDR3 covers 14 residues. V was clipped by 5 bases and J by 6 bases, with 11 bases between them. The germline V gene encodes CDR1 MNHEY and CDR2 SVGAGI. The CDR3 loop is CASSPSRSNSPLHF. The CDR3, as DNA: TGTGCCAGCAGTCCGTCACGCAGTAATTCACCCCTCCACTTT.

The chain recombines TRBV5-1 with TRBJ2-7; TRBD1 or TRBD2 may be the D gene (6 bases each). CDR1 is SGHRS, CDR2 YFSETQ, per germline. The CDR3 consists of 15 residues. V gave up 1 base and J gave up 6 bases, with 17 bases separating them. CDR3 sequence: CASSLWGASSGEQYF. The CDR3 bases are TGCGCCAGCAGCTTGTGGGGGGCGTCCTCGGGCGAGCAGTACTTC.

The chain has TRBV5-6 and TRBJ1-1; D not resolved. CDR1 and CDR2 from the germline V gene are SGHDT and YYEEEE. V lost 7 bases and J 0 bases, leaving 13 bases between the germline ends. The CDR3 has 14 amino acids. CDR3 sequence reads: CASFRRDLNTEAFF. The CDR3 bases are TGTGCCAGCTTTCGTCGGGATCTGAACACTGAAGCTTTCTTT.

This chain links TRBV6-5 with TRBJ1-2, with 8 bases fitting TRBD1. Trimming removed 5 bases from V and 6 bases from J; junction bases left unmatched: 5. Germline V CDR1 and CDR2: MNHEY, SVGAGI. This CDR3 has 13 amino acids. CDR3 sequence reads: CASSPQGADGYTF. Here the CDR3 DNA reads TGTGCCAGCAGTCCGCAGGGGGCGGATGGCTACACCTTC.

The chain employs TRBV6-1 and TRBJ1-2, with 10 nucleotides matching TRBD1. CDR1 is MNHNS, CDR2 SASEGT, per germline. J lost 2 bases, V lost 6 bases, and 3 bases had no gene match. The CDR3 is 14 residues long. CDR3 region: CASRLDRGNYGYTF. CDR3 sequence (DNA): TGTGCCAGCAGACTGGACAGGGGGAACTATGGCTACACCTTC.

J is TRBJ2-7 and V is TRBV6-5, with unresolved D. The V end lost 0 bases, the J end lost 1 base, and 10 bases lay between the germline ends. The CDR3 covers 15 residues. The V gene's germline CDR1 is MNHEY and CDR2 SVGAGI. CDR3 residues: CASSYSYILSYEQYF. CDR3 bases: TGTGCCAGCAGTTACTCATACATCCTGTCCTACGAGCAGTACTTC.

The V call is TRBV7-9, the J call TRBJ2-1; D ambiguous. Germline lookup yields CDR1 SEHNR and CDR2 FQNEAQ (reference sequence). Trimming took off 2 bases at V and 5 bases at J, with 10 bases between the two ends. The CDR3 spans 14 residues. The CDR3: CASSLLFGNNEQFF. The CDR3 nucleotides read TGTGCCAGCAGCTTATTGTTCGGAAACAATGAGCAGTTCTTC.

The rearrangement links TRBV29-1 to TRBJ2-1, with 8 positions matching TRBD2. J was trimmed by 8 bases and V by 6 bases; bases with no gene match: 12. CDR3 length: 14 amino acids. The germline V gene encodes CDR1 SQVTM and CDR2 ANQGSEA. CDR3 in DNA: TGCAGCGTCCACCGGGGGGGCGAGTTCGATGAGCAGTTCTTC. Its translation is CSVHRGGEFDEQFF.

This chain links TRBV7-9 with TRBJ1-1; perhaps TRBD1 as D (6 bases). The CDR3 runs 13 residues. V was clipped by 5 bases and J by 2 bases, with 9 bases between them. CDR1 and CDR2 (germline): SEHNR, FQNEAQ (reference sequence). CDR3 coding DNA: TGTGCCAGCAGCGGCAGGGGAAACACTGAAGCTTTCTTT. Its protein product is CASSGRGNTEAFF.

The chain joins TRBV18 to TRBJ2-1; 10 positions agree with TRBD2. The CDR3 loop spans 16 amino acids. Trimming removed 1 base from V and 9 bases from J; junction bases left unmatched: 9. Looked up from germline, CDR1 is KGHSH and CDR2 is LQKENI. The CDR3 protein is CASSPLNSGGKLEQFF. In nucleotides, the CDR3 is TGTGCCAGCTCACCACTTAATAGCGGGGGGAAGCTTGAGCAGTTCTTC. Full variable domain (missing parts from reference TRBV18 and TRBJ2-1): NAGVMQNPRHLVRRRGQEARLRCSPMKGHSHVYWYRQLPEEGLKFMVYLQKENIIDESGMPKERFSAEFPKEGPSILRIQQVVRGDSAAYFCASSPLNSGGKLEQFFGPGTRLTVL.

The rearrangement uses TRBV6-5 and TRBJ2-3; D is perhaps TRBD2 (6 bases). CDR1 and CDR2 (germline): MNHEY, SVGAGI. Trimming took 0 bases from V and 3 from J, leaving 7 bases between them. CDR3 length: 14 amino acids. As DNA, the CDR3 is TGTGCCAGCAGTTACTCCCGGGGGACAGATACGCAGTATTTT. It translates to CASSYSRGTDTQYF.